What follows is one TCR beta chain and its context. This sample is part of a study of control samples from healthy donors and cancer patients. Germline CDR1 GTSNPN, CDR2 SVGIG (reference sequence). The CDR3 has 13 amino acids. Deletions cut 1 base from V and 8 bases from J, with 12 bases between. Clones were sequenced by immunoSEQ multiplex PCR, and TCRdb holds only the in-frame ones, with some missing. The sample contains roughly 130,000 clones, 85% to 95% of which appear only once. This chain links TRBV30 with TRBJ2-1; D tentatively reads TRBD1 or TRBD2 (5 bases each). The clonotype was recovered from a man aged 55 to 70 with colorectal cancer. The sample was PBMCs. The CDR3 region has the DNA TGTGCCTGGAGTGCCCTCCGGGGCCATGAGCAGTTCTTC. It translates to CAWSALRGHEQFF.